This is a list of T cell receptor beta chains from one sample in a study of blood T cell repertoires in COVID-19. Repertoires were generated with immunoSEQ multiplex PCR, while TCRdb's copy carries only in-frame clones and drops some. Here the sample spans over 80,000 clones, approximately 85% being singletons. The source material was peripheral blood. Receptor source: a woman older than 75 with active or convalescent COVID-19. Both conserved end residues are part of each CDR3. D genes are given only for firm matches. Not every row has a clone size; where given, it reads once, few, many or a size class.

cdr3_nt cdr3_aa j_call clone_size v_call d_call
TGTGCCAGTAGTAAGGAGACCTTCGGGGAGACCCAGTACTTC CASSKETFGETQYF TRBJ2-5 once TRBV19 NA
TGTGCCAGCAGCCCTTCAGTCGAAGGAGGCAATCAGCCCCAGCATTTT CASSPSVEGGNQPQHF TRBJ1-5 few TRBV6-2/TRBV6-3 NA
TGTGCCAGCAGGCGCGCCCCGAACACCGGGGAGCTGTTTTTT CASRRAPNTGELFF TRBJ2-2 once TRBV2 NA
TGTGCCAGCAGTTCGGGTTGGACTAGCGGGATTATTGAGACCCAGTACTTC CASSSGWTSGIIETQYF TRBJ2-5 NA TRBV6-2/TRBV6-3 TRBD2
TGCGCCAGCAGTGAGACCGGCAGGGATACGCAGTATTTT CASSETGRDTQYF TRBJ2-3 NA TRBV10-2 NA
TGCGCCAGCAGCCAACAATCTAGCGGGAGTCCCTACGAGCAGTACTTC CASSQQSSGSPYEQYF TRBJ2-7 NA TRBV4-3 TRBD2
TGTGCCAGCAGTTACTCTGCAGGACAGACTAATTCACCCCTCCACTTT CASSYSAGQTNSPLHF TRBJ1-6 once TRBV6-6 NA
TGTGCCAGTAGTATAATGGGGAGGTGGCAGTTCTTC CASSIMGRWQFF TRBJ2-1 NA TRBV19 NA
TGTGCCAGCAGCTTGGTCTCTACCGCTGATGAGCAGTTCTTC CASSLVSTADEQFF TRBJ2-1 NA TRBV5-6 NA
TGTGCCAGCAGCTCTTGGGGGACAGCTGCCTACGAGCAGTACTTC CASSSWGTAAYEQYF TRBJ2-7 NA TRBV7-9 TRBD1
TGTGCCAGCAGCTCCAACCAGGACAGGGAGAACACTGAAGCTTTCTTT CASSSNQDRENTEAFF TRBJ1-1 NA TRBV7-9 TRBD1
TGCGCCAGCAGCCAAGAAATTCGGGAGACCCAGTACTTC CASSQEIRETQYF TRBJ2-5 NA TRBV4-3 NA
TGTGCCAGCAGCGTACAGGGGTTTACCCATCAAGAGACCCAGTACTTC CASSVQGFTHQETQYF TRBJ2-5 NA TRBV9 NA
TGTGCCAGCAGCGCGACAGGGGGGAGTGAAGCTTTCTTT CASSATGGSEAFF TRBJ1-1 few TRBV7-3 TRBD1
TGTGCCAGCAGGTTCAGGGTTGGGGAGACCCAGTACTTC CASRFRVGETQYF TRBJ2-5 NA TRBV6-6 NA
TGTGCCAGCAGTTACATGAGGGGGCGAGGGACTGAAGCTTTCTTT CASSYMRGRGTEAFF TRBJ1-1 NA TRBV6-5 TRBD1
TGTGCCAGCAGCGTCGACCTAGCGGGGCGAGGAGATACGCAGTATTTT CASSVDLAGRGDTQYF TRBJ2-3 NA TRBV11-2 TRBD2
TGTGCCAGCTCACCTGGGACAGCTGACAATTCACCCCTCCACTTT CASSPGTADNSPLHF TRBJ1-6 NA TRBV18 TRBD1
TGCGCCAGCAGCGGGACAGGAAGGATAGAAGAGACCCAGTACTTC CASSGTGRIEETQYF TRBJ2-5 NA TRBV5-1 TRBD1
TGTGCCAGCAGCTTAGTGGCGGGGCGGGGCAATGAGCAGTTCTTC CASSLVAGRGNEQFF TRBJ2-1 NA TRBV7-6 NA
TGTGCCAGCAGCTTAGCGGCCAGGGCGGTCACCGGGGAGCTGTTTTTT CASSLAARAVTGELFF TRBJ2-2 NA TRBV7-2 NA
TGTGCCAGCAGCCCGGGGGTTTCTGGAAACACCATATATTTT CASSPGVSGNTIYF TRBJ1-3 few TRBV7-9 NA
TGTGCCACCAGCAGCGACAGGGGGCGAGGCACTGAAGCTTTCTTT CATSSDRGRGTEAFF TRBJ1-1 NA TRBV15 TRBD1